The rows below give T cell receptor beta chains drawn from one sample of a study of shared clonotypes between healthy human individuals. Assay used: immunoSEQ multiplex PCR; TCRdb lists only in-frame clones, some missing. The data show more than 2,000,000 clones, 80% to 95% seen once. Sequenced input: naive CD4+ T cells from PBMCs. Receptors were obtained from a young man in good health. Some clones in this sample may be carry-over from other donors' samples. Each CDR3 is given with its conserved first and last residue. The order of the fields is CDR3 length, D gene, clone size, V gene, J gene, CDR3 protein, CDR3 DNA. The D gene is left open where the match is weak. The listing skips clone size in some rows; elsewhere it reads once, few, many or a size class.

13	.	.	TRBV15	TRBJ2-5	CATSRDSRETQYF	TGTGCCACCAGCAGAGATAGTCGCGAGACCCAGTACTTC
12	.	.	TRBV4-1	TRBJ1-6	CASSRSRGPLHF	TGCGCCAGCAGCCGTTCCCGGGGGCCCCTCCACTTT
15	TRBD1	.	TRBV7-3	TRBJ2-5	CASSLEGARGATQYF	TGTGCCAGCAGCTTAGAGGGGGCGCGCGGTGCGACCCAGTACTTC
14	.	.	TRBV6-6	TRBJ2-7	CASSYDGSSYEQYF	TGTGCCAGCAGTTACGACGGAAGCTCCTACGAGCAGTACTTC
12	.	few	TRBV28	TRBJ1-5	CASTARGQPQHF	TGTGCCAGCACCGCAAGGGGTCAGCCCCAGCATTTT
15	.	.	TRBV10-3	TRBJ1-1	CAISDSGGLNTEAFF	TGTGCCATCAGTGATTCGGGGGGTTTGAACACTGAAGCTTTCTTT
16	TRBD2	once	TRBV5-5	TRBJ2-5	CASSSRLAGSQETQYF	TGTGCCAGCAGCTCCCGACTAGCGGGATCCCAAGAGACCCAGTACTTC
16	TRBD1	once	TRBV5-1	TRBJ2-1	CASSPAGGASYNEQFF	TGCGCCAGCAGTCCGGCAGGGGGAGCGTCTTACAATGAGCAGTTCTTC
11	.	.	TRBV30	TRBJ1-1	CAWSHQAEAFF	TGTGCCTGGAGCCATCAGGCTGAAGCTTTCTTT
15	TRBD1	.	TRBV7-9	TRBJ2-7	CASSPGQGVSYEQYF	TGTGCCAGCAGCCCGGGACAGGGTGTCTCCTACGAGCAGTACTTC
14	.	once	TRBV18	TRBJ1-1	CASSPLDTDTEAFF	TGTGCCAGCTCACCCCTCGACACCGACACTGAAGCTTTCTTT
13	.	.	TRBV10-1	TRBJ2-4	CASSNPGTNIQYF	TGCGCCAGCAGTAACCCGGGGACGAACATTCAGTACTTC
15	.	.	TRBV5-1	TRBJ1-1	CASSLFAHGNTEAFF	TGCGCCAGCAGCTTGTTCGCGCATGGGAACACTGAAGCTTTCTTT
18	TRBD1	.	TRBV4-3	TRBJ2-1	CASSQGSFGQVAYNEQFF	TGCGCCAGCAGCCAAGGTTCGTTCGGACAGGTTGCCTACAATGAGCAGTTCTTC
16	TRBD1	.	TRBV5-4	TRBJ2-2	CASSPRQGTLPGELFF	TGTGCCAGCAGCCCCCGACAGGGAACCCTCCCCGGGGAGCTGTTTTTT
14	.	.	TRBV14	TRBJ2-1	CASSQAATYNEQFF	TGTGCCAGCAGCCAAGCGGCTACCTACAATGAGCAGTTCTTC
17	TRBD1	.	TRBV5-4	TRBJ2-5	CASSPRDRGRLGETQYF	TGTGCCAGCAGCCCCCGGGACAGGGGGCGCTTAGGGGAGACCCAGTACTTC
15	TRBD1	.	TRBV25-1	TRBJ1-2	CASSDPDRGLYGYTF	TGTGCCAGCAGTGACCCGGACAGGGGACTCTATGGCTACACCTTC
14	.	.	TRBV18	TRBJ2-1	CASSREGAYNEQFF	TGTGCCAGCTCACGAGAGGGGGCCTACAATGAGCAGTTCTTC
15	.	.	TRBV5-1	TRBJ2-5	CASSRGAGLQETQYF	TGCGCCAGCAGTCGGGGAGCTGGACTCCAAGAGACCCAGTACTTC
18	.	.	TRBV15	TRBJ1-5	CATSRGGASGRSYQPQHF	TGTGCCACCAGCAGGGGGGGCGCGTCGGGCCGGAGCTATCAGCCCCAGCATTTT
15	TRBD1	.	TRBV9	TRBJ2-7	CASSPLQGAVYEQYF	TGTGCCAGCAGCCCCCTACAGGGGGCCGTGTACGAGCAGTACTTC
16	TRBD1	.	TRBV5-1	TRBJ2-7	CASSLRGLGQGGEQYF	TGCGCCAGCAGTTTGAGGGGGCTCGGACAGGGTGGCGAGCAGTACTTC
18	TRBD2	.	TRBV4-1	TRBJ2-7	CASSQDYLGLAVFYEQYF	TGCGCCAGCAGCCAAGATTATTTGGGACTAGCGGTTTTCTACGAGCAGTACTTC
13	TRBD2	.	TRBV19	TRBJ2-1	CASSLGTSGTQFF	TGTGCCAGTAGTCTCGGGACTAGCGGGACGCAGTTCTTC